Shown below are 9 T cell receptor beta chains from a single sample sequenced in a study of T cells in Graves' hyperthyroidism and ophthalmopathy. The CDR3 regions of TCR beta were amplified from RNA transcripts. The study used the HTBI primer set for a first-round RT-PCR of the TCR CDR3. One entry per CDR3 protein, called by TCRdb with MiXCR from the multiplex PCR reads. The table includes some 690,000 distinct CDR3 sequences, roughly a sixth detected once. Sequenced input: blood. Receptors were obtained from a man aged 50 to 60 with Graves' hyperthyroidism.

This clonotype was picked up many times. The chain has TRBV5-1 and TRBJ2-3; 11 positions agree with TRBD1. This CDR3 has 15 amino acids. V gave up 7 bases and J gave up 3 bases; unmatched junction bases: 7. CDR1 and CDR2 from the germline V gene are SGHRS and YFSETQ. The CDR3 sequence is CASGGTGGPTDTQYF. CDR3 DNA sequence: TGCGCCAGCGGAGGGACAGGGGGACCTACAGATACGCAGTATTTT.

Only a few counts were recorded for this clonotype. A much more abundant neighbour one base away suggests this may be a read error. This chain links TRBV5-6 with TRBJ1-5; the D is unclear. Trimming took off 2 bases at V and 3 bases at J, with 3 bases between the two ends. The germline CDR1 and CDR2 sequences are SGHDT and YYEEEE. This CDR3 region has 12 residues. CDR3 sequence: CASSFHNQPQHF. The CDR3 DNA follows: TGTGCCAGCAGCTTCCACAATCAGCCCCAGCATTTT.

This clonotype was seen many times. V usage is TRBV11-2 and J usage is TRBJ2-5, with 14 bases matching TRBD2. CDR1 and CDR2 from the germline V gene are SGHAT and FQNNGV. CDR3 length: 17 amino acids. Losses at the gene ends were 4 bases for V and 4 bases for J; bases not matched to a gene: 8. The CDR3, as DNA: TGTGCCAGCAGCTCGGGGCGACTAGCGGGAGGGGCAGAGACCCAGTACTTC. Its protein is CASSSGRLAGGAETQYF.

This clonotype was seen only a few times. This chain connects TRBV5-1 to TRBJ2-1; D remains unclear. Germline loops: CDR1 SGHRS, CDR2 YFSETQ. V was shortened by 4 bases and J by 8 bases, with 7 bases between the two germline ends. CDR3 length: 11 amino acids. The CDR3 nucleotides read TGCGCCAGCAGCAACGATTATGAGCAGTTCTTC. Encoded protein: CASSNDYEQFF.

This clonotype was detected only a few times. In DNA form, the CDR3 reads TGTGCCAGCAGTTCTAACACAGGGACATACCCCTACGAGCAGTACTTC. Residues: CASSSNTGTYPYEQYF. The chain has TRBV28 and TRBJ2-7; D is perhaps TRBD1 (6 bases). CDR3 length: 16 amino acids. Germline V gene lookup returns CDR1 MDHEN and CDR2 SYDVKM. V was pared by 4 bases and J by 2 bases, with 18 bases between.

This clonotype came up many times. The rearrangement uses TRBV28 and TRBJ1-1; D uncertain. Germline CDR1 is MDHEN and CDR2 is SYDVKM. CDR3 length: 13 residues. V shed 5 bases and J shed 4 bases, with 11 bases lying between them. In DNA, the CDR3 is TGTGCCAGCAGTGACACTGTGGGCACTGAAGCTTTCTTT. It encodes CASSDTVGTEAFF.

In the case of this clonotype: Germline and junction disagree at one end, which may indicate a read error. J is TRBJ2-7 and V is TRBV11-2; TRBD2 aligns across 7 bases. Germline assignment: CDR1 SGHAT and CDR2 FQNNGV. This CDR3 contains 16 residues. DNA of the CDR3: TGCGCCAGCAGCCAAGCCCCCGTGGGGGGGGGCTACGAGCAGTACTTC. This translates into CASSQAPVGGGYEQYF.

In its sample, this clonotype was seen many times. Written as DNA, the CDR3 is TGTGCCAGCAGTGAAGCAAGGACAGGGATCTCACCCCTCCACTTT. This encodes CASSEARTGISPLHF. The V and J genes are TRBV2 and TRBJ1-6; 8 bases agree with TRBD1. Losses at the gene ends were 0 bases for V and 10 bases for J; bases not matched to a gene: 5. The germline gives CDR1 SNHLY, CDR2 FYNNEI. This CDR3 is built from 15 residues.

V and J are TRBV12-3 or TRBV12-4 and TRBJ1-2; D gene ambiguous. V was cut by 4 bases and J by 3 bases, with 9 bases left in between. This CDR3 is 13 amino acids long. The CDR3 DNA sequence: TGTGCCAGCAGTTCCGGACGGTACTATGGCTACACCTTC. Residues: CASSSGRYYGYTF.